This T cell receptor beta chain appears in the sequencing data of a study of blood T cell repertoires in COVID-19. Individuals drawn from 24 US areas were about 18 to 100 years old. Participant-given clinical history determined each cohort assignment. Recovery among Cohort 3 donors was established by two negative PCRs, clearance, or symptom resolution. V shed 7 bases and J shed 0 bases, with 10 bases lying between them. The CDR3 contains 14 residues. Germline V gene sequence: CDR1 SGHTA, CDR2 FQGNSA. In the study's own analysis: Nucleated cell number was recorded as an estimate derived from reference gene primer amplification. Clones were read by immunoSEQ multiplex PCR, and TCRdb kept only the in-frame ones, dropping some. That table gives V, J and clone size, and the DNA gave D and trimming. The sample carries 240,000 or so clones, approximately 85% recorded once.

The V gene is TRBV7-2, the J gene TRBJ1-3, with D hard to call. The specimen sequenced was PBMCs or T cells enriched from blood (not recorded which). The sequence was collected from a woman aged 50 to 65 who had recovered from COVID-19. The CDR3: CASTGTNSGNTIYF. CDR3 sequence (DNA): TGTGCCAGCACCGGTACCAACTCTGGAAACACCATATATTTT.